This TCR beta chain was captured by sequencing in a study of cytomegalovirus exposure and HLA in healthy donors. The PCR ran on 60 Vbeta and 13 Jbeta primers. Sequencing used immunoSEQ multiplex PCR; TCRdb keeps in-frame clones, though not all of them. This sample carries a few hundred thousand clones, around four fifths of them seen once, and the ten largest clones take more than 1.5%. This clone was seen more than once but under ten times. The antigen remains unidentified. Trimming removed 7 bases from V and 2 bases from J; junction bases left unmatched: 6. This CDR3 is 15 amino acids long. CDR1 and CDR2 from the germline V gene are LNHDA and SQIVND (reference sequence). Whole-study findings and limits: An assumption of roughly uniform sequencing depth across donors underlay the presence/absence analyses. Researchers reported from a later analysis that most CMV-associated TCR beta chains appeared HLA-restricted.

It was healthy bone marrow donors who served as donors. The chain carries TRBV19 and TRBJ2-1, with 9 positions matching TRBD1. This clonotype originated in a woman in her forties in good health and CMV-seropositive. Sequencing used PBMCs. CDR3 amino acids: CASKGQGPTYNEQFF. The CDR3 bases are TGTGCCAGTAAGGGACAGGGCCCCACCTACAATGAGCAGTTCTTC.